The 19 T cell receptor beta chains given below trace back to one sample, sequenced in a study of monozygotic twins with inflammatory bowel disease. TCRdb reanalyzed the 5' RACE reads and collapses them to one entry per CDR3 protein, without DNA. This sample's clone table lists roughly 140,000 distinct CDR3 sequences. The sequenced sample was blood. The source of these receptors is a human donor with ulcerative colitis or Crohn's disease, or a healthy co-twin of an affected twin (not recorded which).

CDR3 protein: CSAQRDRGAYEQFF. This rearrangement joins TRBV20-1 to TRBJ2-1; the D call from TCRdb, TRBD1, cannot be confirmed without DNA. Germline CDR1 and CDR2: DFQATT and SNEGSKA (reference sequence). This CDR3 has 14 residues.

The gene calls are TRBV9 and TRBJ2-6; TCRdb's D call, TRBD1, is unchecked because there is no DNA. The CDR3 loop spans 16 amino acids. Germline V CDR1 and CDR2: SGDLS, YYNGEE. CDR3 sequence: CASSVAVSARANVLTF.

The rearrangement links TRBV5-1 to TRBJ2-3. The CDR3 is 15 residues long. The germline CDR1 and CDR2 sequences are SGHRS and YFSETQ. The CDR3 loop is CASSLETVSTDTQYF. Full variable domain (missing parts from reference TRBV5-1 and TRBJ2-3): KAGVTQTPRYLIKTRGQQVTLSCSPISGHRSVSWYQQTPGQGLQFLFEYFSETQRNKGNFPGRFSGRQFSNSRSEMNVSTLELGDSALYLCASSLETVSTDTQYFGPGTRLTVL.

The V gene is TRBV3-1, the J gene TRBJ2-7. The CDR3 consists of 12 residues. The V gene's germline CDR1 is LGHDT and CDR2 YNNKEL (reference sequence). The CDR3: CASSQDTREQYF.

This CDR3 is CASPRGKRSPLHF. The rearrangement links TRBV6-2 or TRBV6-3 to TRBJ1-6. Germline loops: CDR1 MNHEY, CDR2 SVGEGT. This CDR3 comprises 13 residues.

CDR3 loop: CASSLYRPNTGELFF. The rearrangement links TRBV27 to TRBJ2-2; with no DNA, the TCRdb D assignment of TRBD1 cannot be verified. The CDR3 has 15 residues. In germline, CDR1 is MNHEY, CDR2 SMNVEV (reference sequence).

The V and J genes are TRBV10-3 and TRBJ1-1; lacking DNA, the TRBD1 call made by TCRdb goes unchecked. There are 15 residues in the CDR3. Germline CDR1 and CDR2: ENHRY and SYGVKD. The CDR3 protein is CAISESGRGHTEAFF.

The chain uses TRBV5-1 and TRBJ1-1. From germline, CDR1 is SGHRS and CDR2 YFSETQ. CDR3 length: 13 residues. CDR3 loop: CASSLSANTEAFF. Full variable domain (missing parts from reference TRBV5-1 and TRBJ1-1): KAGVTQTPRYLIKTRGQQVTLSCSPISGHRSVSWYQQTPGQGLQFLFEYFSETQRNKGNFPGRFSGRQFSNSRSEMNVSTLELGDSALYLCASSLSANTEAFFGQGTRLTVV.

This chain joins TRBV27 and TRBJ2-1. Germline values: CDR1 MNHEY, CDR2 SMNVEV (reference sequence). The CDR3 consists of 17 residues. This chain's CDR3 is CATSPWVRTATYNEQFF.

The chain combines TRBV12-3 or TRBV12-4 with TRBJ1-5; TCRdb's assignment of TRBD1 cannot be checked, as there is no DNA. There are 13 residues in the CDR3. The CDR3 loop is CASSPGGIQPQHF.

This chain joins TRBV5-1 and TRBJ1-1; with no DNA, the TCRdb D assignment of TRBD1 cannot be verified. The germline V gene has CDR1 SGHRS and CDR2 YFSETQ. The CDR3 totals 15 residues. CDR3 amino acids: CASSLGQGAPTEAFF.

The chain links TRBV6-1 to TRBJ1-4. In germline, CDR1 is MNHNS, CDR2 SASEGT. This CDR3 is built from 16 residues. The CDR3 region is CASSEVWRGSGEKLFF.

The V and J genes are TRBV3-1 and TRBJ1-2. Germline CDR1 is LGHDT and CDR2 is YNNKEL (reference sequence). This CDR3 comprises 14 residues. The CDR3 reads CASLTGRANYGYTF. Looking up the rest from reference TRBV3-1 and TRBJ1-2 gives the full variable domain: DTAVSQTPKYLVTQMGNDKSIKCEQNLGHDTMYWYKQDSKKFLKIMFSYNNKELIINETVPNRFSPKSPDKAHLNLHINSLELGDSAVYFCASLTGRANYGYTFGSGTRLTVV.

V is TRBV14 and J is TRBJ2-1; TCRdb gives TRBD1 as the D gene, but with no DNA this cannot be confirmed. Germline values: CDR1 SGHDN, CDR2 FVKESK. The CDR3 totals 15 residues. The chain's CDR3 is CASSPRGRARNEQFF.

V usage is TRBV3-1 and J usage is TRBJ2-5; the D gene TCRdb calls, TRBD1, cannot be checked with no DNA. The CDR3 consists of 15 residues. CDR1 and CDR2 from the germline V gene are LGHDT and YNNKEL (reference sequence). The CDR3 reads CASSQPLSGVETQYF.

The chain recombines TRBV4-1 with TRBJ1-3; TCRdb lists TRBD1, though no DNA is available to test this call. Germline-derived CDR1 and CDR2 are MGHRA and YSYEKL. This CDR3 contains 15 residues. CDR3: CASSPVAGPGNTIYF.

V usage is TRBV5-1 and J usage is TRBJ2-7; TCRdb's assignment of TRBD1 cannot be checked, as there is no DNA. The germline V gene encodes CDR1 SGHRS and CDR2 YFSETQ. CDR3 length: 15 residues. CDR3 sequence reads: CASSLTGTGEDEQYF.

This rearrangement joins TRBV19 to TRBJ1-4; with no DNA, the TCRdb D assignment of TRBD1 cannot be verified. Germline CDR1 is LNHDA and CDR2 is SQIVND (reference sequence). The CDR3 totals 14 residues. The CDR3 here is CASSLRGRSEKLFF.

The chain employs TRBV9 and TRBJ2-2. CDR3 length: 14 amino acids. Germline CDR1 reads SGDLS; CDR2 reads YYNGEE. The CDR3 is CASSVVQVNGELFF. The whole variable domain, remainder taken from reference TRBV9 and TRBJ2-2, is DSGVTQTPKHLITATGQRVTLRCSPRSGDLSVYWYQQSLDQGLQFLIQYYNGEERAKGNILERFSAQQFPDLHSELNLSSLELGDSALYFCASSVVQVNGELFFGEGSRLTVL.